This T cell receptor (beta chain) derives from a study of blood T cell repertoires in COVID-19. On the study more broadly: PBMCs, B-cell-depleted T cells, or T cells provided the cDNA or gDNA that made up the material.

Study processing details: Amplifying reference gene primers gave estimates of nucleated cell counts. The repertoire was sequenced with immunoSEQ multiplex PCR; TCRdb's copy has only in-frame clones and lacks some. D and trimming come from the DNA, and the V and J calls and clone size come from that table. The sample records some 250,000 clones, roughly 86% being singletons. The V segment lost 5 bases and the J segment 5 bases; nucleotides outside the gene matches: 15. There are 17 residues in the CDR3. Germline V gene sequence: CDR1 SGHTA, CDR2 FQGNSA. Sequenced input: peripheral blood. The chain couples TRBV7-2 to TRBJ1-5; 7 nucleotides align to TRBD1. This clonotype was obtained from a human donor in a cohort sampled during active COVID-19. The CDR3 coding sequence is TGTGCCAGCAGCCAAGGGACAGACACCCACTCTCATCAGCCCCAGCATTTT. Translating it yields CASSQGTDTHSHQPQHF.